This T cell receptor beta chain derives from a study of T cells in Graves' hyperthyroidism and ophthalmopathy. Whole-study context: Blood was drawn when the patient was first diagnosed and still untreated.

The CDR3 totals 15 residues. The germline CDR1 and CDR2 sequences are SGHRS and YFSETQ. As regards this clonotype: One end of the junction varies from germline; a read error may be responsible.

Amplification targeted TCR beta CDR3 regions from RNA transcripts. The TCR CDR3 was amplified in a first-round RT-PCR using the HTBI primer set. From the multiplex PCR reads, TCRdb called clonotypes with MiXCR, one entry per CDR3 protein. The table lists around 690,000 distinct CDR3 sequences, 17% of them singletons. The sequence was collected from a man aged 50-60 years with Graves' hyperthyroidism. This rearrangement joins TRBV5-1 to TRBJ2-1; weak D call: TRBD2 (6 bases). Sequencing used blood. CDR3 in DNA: TGCGCCAGCAGCTTGGAGGCGGGACTGAGAAATGAGCAGTCCTTC. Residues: CASSLEAGLRNEQSF. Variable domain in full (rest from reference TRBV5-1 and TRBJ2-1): KAGVTQTPRYLIKTRGQQVTLSCSPISGHRSVSWYQQTPGQGLQFLFEYFSETQRNKGNFPGRFSGRQFSNSRSEMNVSTLELGDSALYLCASSLEAGLRNEQSFGPGTRLTVL.